This T cell receptor beta chain emerged from a study of T cells in severe cutaneous drug reactions. Study overall: Enrollment required a probable or definite RegiSCAR diagnosis of SJS/TEN or DRESS. Patients in acute or recovery stage gave blister fluids/cells and PBMC. Findings and limits, study-wide: A public TCRbeta CDR3 appeared in all seven CBZ-SJS/TEN blister samples, averaging about 15%.

Carbamazepine had induced Stevens-Johnson syndrome or toxic epidermal necrolysis in the sequenced donors. This clonotype is medium-sized by frequency. Antigen unknown. In germline, CDR1 is DFQATT, CDR2 SNEGSKA (reference sequence). CDR3 length equals 17 residues. The iRepertoire multiplex PCR system with TCR subtype-specific primers built both bulk and single-cell libraries. Bulk TCR beta libraries came from multiplex PCR with V, D, J primers. TCRdb reprocessed the multiplex PCR reads, keeping one entry per CDR3 protein, no DNA. The specimen's table records about 10,000 distinct CDR3 sequences. Sequencing input: cells from a skin blister. The V gene is TRBV20-1, the J gene TRBJ1-5. The receptor was derived from a human donor with Stevens-Johnson syndrome, a severe cutaneous drug reaction. CDR3 sequence reads: CSARDLHRGTTNQPQHF.